Sequencing of this T cell receptor (beta chain) was carried out in a study of long-term antiretroviral therapy in people with HIV. The assay, immunoSEQ v3.0, was run at survey level. Clones were read by immunoSEQ multiplex PCR, and TCRdb kept only the in-frame ones, dropping some. The repertoire includes about 24,000 clones, roughly 94% of them detected once, and 2.2% sits in the top ten. This CDR3 contains 14 residues. Germline V CDR1 and CDR2: MDHEN, SYDVKM. Losses at the gene ends were 5 bases for V and 4 bases for J; bases not matched to a gene: 5. The rearrangement joins TRBV28 to TRBJ1-1; 9 nucleotides agree with TRBD1. Source: unsorted PBMCs, taken about 4.7 years after starting antiretroviral therapy. This TCR was sampled from a woman aged 45-59 years with HIV. CDR3 residues: CASSAPGQGTEAFF. The DNA for the CDR3 is TGTGCCAGCAGTGCGCCGGGACAGGGCACTGAAGCTTTCTTT.